This TCR beta chain is drawn from a study of blood T cells in healthy people across ages. For this clonotype: Its antigen is undetermined.

Peripheral blood samples of around 11 milliliters were drawn from each donor. The germline V gene has CDR1 SNHLY and CDR2 FYNNEI. The CDR3 covers 12 residues. Deletions cut 6 bases from V and 8 bases from J, with 13 bases between. Study results and limitations: More naive CD4+ cells and higher diversity marked long-lived donors relative to aged donors.

Combining a sample-barcoded 5' primer with a J-beta primer mix, a second PCR ran for roughly 7 to 12 cycles. Researchers report that a template-switch adaptor with 12 random nucleotides tagged each cDNA molecule. Sequencing of every sample gave 2.5 million or more CDR3-containing paired-end reads. TCRdb re-analysed the 5' RACE reads in MiXCR, keeping a single row per CDR3 protein. The table lists about 1.4 million distinct CDR3 sequences, roughly 60% of them singletons, with about 6.3% in the top ten. The chain uses TRBV2 and TRBJ1-2; no reliable D call. The TCR sequence derives from a man between 18 and 29 years old in good health. Input material: blood. The CDR3 DNA sequence: TGTGCCAGCAGCTCCTCCACGGAGGGCTACACCTTC. The encoded protein is CASSSSTEGYTF.